The T cell receptor (beta chain) under discussion was sequenced for a study of cytotoxic CD8 clonotypes in ibrutinib-treated CLL. Germline lookup yields CDR1 SEHNR and CDR2 FQNEAQ (reference sequence). The CDR3 is made up of 16 amino acids. V was cut by 3 bases and J by 0 bases, with 11 bases left in between. Clones were sequenced by immunoSEQ multiplex PCR, and TCRdb holds only the in-frame ones, with some missing. The data show fewer than 400,000 clones, with roughly 67% seen just once and roughly 6% held by the top ten. The chain couples TRBV7-9 to TRBJ1-4; unclear D gene. Here the sequenced sample was PBMCs, taken after 36 months of ibrutinib treatment. This receptor was identified in a human donor with chronic lymphocytic leukemia. CDR3 residues: CASSFFLTATNEKLFF. As DNA, the CDR3 is TGTGCCAGCAGCTTCTTCCTCACTGCAACTAATGAAAAACTGTTTTTT.